Below, 9 T cell receptor beta chains from the same sample are listed, as sequenced in a study of vaccination effects on CD4 cells after COVID-19. Their antigens remain unidentified. TCRdb's table, derived via immunoSEQ multiplex PCR, lists solely in-frame clones and lacks some. The data contain roughly 60,000 clones, 55% to 75% of them singletons. Isolating CD4+ T cells followed 9 to 11 days of culture. Sequencing used CD4+ T cells from PBMCs cultured without peptide, obtained before COVID-19 vaccination. Receptors were obtained from a human donor who had a prior SARS-CoV-2 infection.

The rearrangement joins TRBV10-1 to TRBJ2-2; D is undetermined. Between the trimmed V and J ends, which lost 1 base and 4 bases, there was a span of 7 bases. The CDR3 covers 14 residues. Germline-derived CDR1 and CDR2 are WNHNN and SYGVQD (reference sequence). The DNA of the CDR3 is TGCGCCAGCAGTGAGTACAGTCGCACCGGGGAGCTGTTTTTT. Protein product: CASSEYSRTGELFF.

The V call is TRBV7-2, the J call TRBJ1-2; D not certain. CDR3 length equals 14 residues. Germline assignment: CDR1 SGHTA and CDR2 FQGNSA. Trimming pared 1 base from V and 7 bases from J, leaving 13 bases between. The CDR3 protein is CASSLGLQFGGYTF. CDR3 nucleotide sequence: TGTGCCAGCAGCTTAGGTCTACAGTTCGGTGGCTACACCTTC.

The chain carries TRBV12-3 or TRBV12-4 and TRBJ1-6, with no clear D. The CDR3 covers 12 residues. The germline V and J ends were trimmed by 4 bases and 9 bases, with 7 bases remaining between them. The CDR3: CASSSGSSPLHF. The CDR3 DNA reads TGTGCCAGCAGTTCCGGGTCTTCACCCCTCCACTTT.

The chain combines TRBV7-8 with TRBJ1-2; D may be TRBD1 (5 bases). This CDR3 is built from 14 residues. The V end lost 5 bases, the J end lost 2 bases, and 12 bases lay between the germline ends. The V gene's germline CDR1 is SGHVS and CDR2 FQNEAQ. The DNA for the CDR3 is TGTGCCAGCAGCCCGAGGGACGGAAACTATGGCTACACCTTC. Translated: CASSPRDGNYGYTF.

The genes are TRBV3-1 (or the pseudogene TRBV3-2) and TRBJ2-2, with 12 bases that match TRBD1. Trimming cost V 2 bases and J 6 bases; bases outside gene matches: 4. This CDR3 contains 16 residues. Per germline, CDR1 LGHDT and CDR2 YNNKEL (reference sequence). The CDR3 region has the DNA TGTGCCAGCAGCCAATGGGACAGGGGGCTATCCGGGGAGCTGTTTTTT. This codes for CASSQWDRGLSGELFF.

The chain carries TRBV2 and TRBJ2-1; the D is unclear. The germline gives CDR1 SNHLY, CDR2 FYNNEI. The CDR3 covers 13 residues. V dropped 5 bases and J dropped 3 bases, with 8 bases sitting between them. The CDR3 region is CASSLTFYNEQFF. The CDR3 DNA reads as TGTGCCAGCAGTCTGACATTCTACAATGAGCAGTTCTTC.

This chain connects TRBV7-9 to TRBJ1-1, with 9 bases that match TRBD1. CDR1 SEHNR and CDR2 FQNEAQ come from the germline V gene (reference sequence). This CDR3 is built from 17 residues. V shed 5 bases and J 9 bases; nucleotides not matched to a gene: 19. CDR3 coding DNA: TGTGCCAGCAGCCCTGGTGGGACAGGGTTGCGCGTTGGGCAAGCTTTCTTT. This sequence encodes CASSPGGTGLRVGQAFF.

J is TRBJ1-2 and V is TRBV20-1; tentatively, D is TRBD1 (6 bases). V lost 2 bases and J lost 13, with 14 bases in between. This CDR3 contains 11 residues. Germline lookup yields CDR1 DFQATT and CDR2 SNEGSKA (reference sequence). This CDR3 reads CSARKDQGTTF. CDR3 sequence (DNA): TGCAGTGCTAGAAAGGACCAGGGGACCACCTTC.

The rearrangement links TRBV5-1 to TRBJ1-6; 8 bases are shared with TRBD1. The length of the CDR3 is 17 residues. Losses at the gene ends were 4 bases for V and 2 bases for J; bases not matched to a gene: 8. Looked up from germline, CDR1 is SGHRS and CDR2 is YFSETQ. The chain's CDR3 is CASSLWTGSTYNSPLHF. The CDR3 bases are TGCGCCAGCAGCCTATGGACAGGGAGCACCTATAATTCACCCCTCCACTTT.